A selection of T cell receptor beta chains follows, all from one sample in a study of T cells after yellow fever vaccination. TCRdb re-called the 5' RACE reads with MiXCR, one entry per CDR3 protein. The repertoire holds around 340,000 distinct CDR3 sequences, with around an eighth as singletons. The sample was CD4+ T cells sorted from PBMCs, taken 15 days after the yellow fever booster vaccination. The receptor set was obtained from a man aged 18 to 35 who received the YFV17D yellow fever vaccine. Each CDR3 is given with its conserved first and last residue. D genes are given only for firm matches. Where a row states a size, it is once, few, many or the class of an expanded clone; other rows omit it.

d_gene	v_gene	abundance	j_gene	CDR3aa	CDR3nt
.	TRBV16	.	TRBJ1-1	CASSQSPGQYVAFF	TGTGCCAGCAGCCAATCCCCAGGCCAATACGTAGCTTTCTTT
TRBD1	TRBV28	.	TRBJ1-6	CASSSPGQGGSPLHF	TGTGCCAGCAGTTCCCCCGGACAGGGAGGTTCACCCCTCCACTTT
.	TRBV30	.	TRBJ1-3	CAWSVGRVNTIYF	TGTGCCTGGAGTGTCGGCAGGGTAAACACCATATATTTT
.	TRBV4-1	few	TRBJ2-5	CASSLTDGGLETQYF	TGCGCCAGCAGCCTGACCGATGGTGGGCTTGAGACCCAGTACTTC
.	TRBV20-1	few	TRBJ2-5	CSGGGALETQYF	TGCAGTGGGGGTGGGGCTTTAGAGACCCAGTACTTC
TRBD1	TRBV20-1	few	TRBJ2-7	CSATYTGGSAQPYEQYF	TGCAGTGCTACCTATACAGGGGGAAGCGCACAACCCTACGAGCAGTACTTC
.	TRBV20-1	few	TRBJ1-1	CSARLAGPNTEAFF	TGCAGTGCTAGGCTGGCCGGTCCGAACACTGAAGCTTTCTTT
TRBD1	TRBV2	.	TRBJ2-7	CASTGTGGRYEQYF	TGTGCCAGCACTGGGACAGGGGGAAGGTACGAGCAGTACTTC
.	TRBV5-1	few	TRBJ2-1	CASSLVTSSYNEQFF	TGCGCCAGCAGCTTGGTAACTAGCTCCTACAATGAGCAGTTCTTC
.	TRBV12-3/TRBV12-4	.	TRBJ1-4	CASSLTTATNEKLFF	TGTGCCAGCAGTTTAACGACTGCAACTAATGAAAAACTGTTTTTT
.	TRBV7-9	.	TRBJ2-6	CASSPPVRARGANVLTF	TGTGCCAGCAGCCCACCGGTCCGTGCGAGGGGGGCCAACGTCCTGACTTTC
.	TRBV7-3	.	TRBJ2-6	CASSMGGANVLTF	TGTGCCAGCAGCATGGGTGGGGCCAACGTCCTGACTTTC
TRBD1	TRBV5-1	few	TRBJ2-1	CASSRGQSSYNEQFF	TGCGCCAGCAGCAGGGGACAGAGCTCCTACAATGAGCAGTTCTTC
.	TRBV29-1	many	TRBJ2-5	CSVDGEIQETQYF	TGCAGCGTTGACGGGGAGATCCAAGAGACCCAGTACTTC
.	TRBV11-1	many	TRBJ2-3	CASSFPGKSDTQYF	TGTGCCAGCAGCTTTCCAGGGAAATCAGATACGCAGTATTTT
.	TRBV5-1	few	TRBJ2-3	CASSKIPGPSLDTQYF	TGCGCCAGCAGTAAAATACCGGGTCCGTCTTTGGATACGCAGTATTTT
.	TRBV18	few	TRBJ1-2	CASSPTRQVNYGYTF	TGTGCCAGCTCACCTACCCGACAGGTGAACTATGGCTACACCTTC
TRBD1	TRBV6-5	few	TRBJ1-4	CASSRDRPLRREKLFF	TGTGCCAGCAGCCGGGACAGGCCACTGAGGCGGGAAAAACTGTTTTTT
.	TRBV11-1	few	TRBJ2-7	CASSPRRDTNEQYF	TGTGCCAGCAGCCCTCGCCGGGACACCAACGAGCAGTACTTC
.	TRBV28	few	TRBJ1-1	CASTPLWGGSGPTAFF	TGTGCCAGCACCCCATTATGGGGGGGGTCGGGGCCTACGGCTTTCTTT
.	TRBV7-7	once	TRBJ2-5	CASSPGWVQETQYF	TGTGCCAGCAGCCCCGGCTGGGTTCAAGAGACCCAGTACTTC
.	TRBV4-2	few	TRBJ1-5	CASSPRRGNQPQHF	TGTGCCAGCAGCCCTCGGAGGGGCAATCAGCCCCAGCATTTT
.	TRBV6-2/TRBV6-3	few	TRBJ1-2	CASSSGLGYTF	TGTGCCAGCAGTTCCGGCCTAGGCTACACCTTC
.	TRBV7-6	.	TRBJ2-1	CASSHPSGGQFF	TGTGCCAGCAGTCATCCCTCGGGTGGGCAGTTCTTC
TRBD1	TRBV27	.	TRBJ2-7	CASSFQQGDEQYF	TGTGCCAGCAGTTTCCAACAGGGGGACGAGCAGTACTTC
.	TRBV3-1	.	TRBJ1-1	CASSQNRGNTEAFF	TGTGCCAGCAGCCAAAACCGGGGGAACACTGAAGCTTTCTTT
TRBD2	TRBV15	few	TRBJ2-3	CATSGGLAGADTQYF	TGTGCCACCAGCGGCGGACTAGCGGGGGCGGATACGCAGTATTTT
.	TRBV6-2/TRBV6-3	.	TRBJ1-2	CASSYGLRSYGYTF	TGTGCCAGCAGTTACGGCCTAAGGAGCTATGGCTACACCTTC